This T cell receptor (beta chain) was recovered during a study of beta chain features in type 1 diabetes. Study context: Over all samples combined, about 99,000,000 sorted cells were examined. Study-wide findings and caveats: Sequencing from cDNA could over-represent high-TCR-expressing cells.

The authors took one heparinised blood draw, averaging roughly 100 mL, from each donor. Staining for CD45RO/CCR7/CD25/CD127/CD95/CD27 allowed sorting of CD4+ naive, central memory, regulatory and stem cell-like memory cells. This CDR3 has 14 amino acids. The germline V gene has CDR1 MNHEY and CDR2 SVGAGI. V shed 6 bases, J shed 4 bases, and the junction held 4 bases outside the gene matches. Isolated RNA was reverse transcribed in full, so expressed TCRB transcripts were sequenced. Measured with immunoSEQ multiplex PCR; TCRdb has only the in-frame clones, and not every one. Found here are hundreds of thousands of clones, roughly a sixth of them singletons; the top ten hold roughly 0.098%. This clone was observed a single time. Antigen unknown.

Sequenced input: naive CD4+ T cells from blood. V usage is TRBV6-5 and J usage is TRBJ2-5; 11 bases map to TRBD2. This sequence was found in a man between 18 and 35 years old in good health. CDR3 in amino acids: CASRLAGVGETQYF. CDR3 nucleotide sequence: TGTGCCAGCAGACTAGCGGGAGTTGGAGAGACCCAGTACTTC.